Following are 14 T cell receptor beta chains from one sample sequenced in a study of OX40 agonist ivuxolimab in advanced cancers. TCRdb's table, derived via immunoSEQ multiplex PCR, lists solely in-frame clones and lacks some. The sample shows 55,000 to 70,000 clones, approximately 86% of them seen only once. The specimen was CD4+ or CD8+ T cells sorted from blood, collected in a trial of the OX40 agonist ivuxolimab. These TCRs come from an adult with an advanced solid tumor such as melanoma, head and neck, liver or kidney cancer.

The gene calls are TRBV18 and TRBJ1-1; D is ambiguous. CDR1 and CDR2 (germline): KGHSH, LQKENI. Trimming removed 2 bases at V and 10 bases at J, with 14 bases between. There are 13 residues in the CDR3. The CDR3, as DNA: TGTGCCAGCTCACCAGGCGGGGAGGGAGGAGCTTTCTTT. Protein sequence: CASSPGGEGGAFF.

This clone has a handful of counts. The chain has TRBV20-1 and TRBJ1-4; D may be TRBD1 (5 bases). The CDR3 contains 10 residues. Trimming shortened V by 5 bases and J by 12 bases, and 10 bases separated the two germline ends. Germline V gene sequence: CDR1 DFQATT, CDR2 SNEGSKA (reference sequence). The CDR3 bases are TGCAGTGCTGGGACTTTCGAACTGTTTTTT. It specifies CSAGTFELFF.

This clone was detected only once. The DNA of the CDR3 is TGTGCCAGCAGCGTATCTGGGACTAGAGGAGTCACTGAGCAGTTCTTC. This codes for CASSVSGTRGVTEQFF. The V and J genes are TRBV7-3 and TRBJ2-1, with 8 bases aligning to TRBD2. Unmatched junction bases numbered 15, after V lost 5 bases and J lost 9 bases. The CDR3 has 16 amino acids. Germline V gives CDR1 SGHTA, CDR2 FQGTGA. The full variable domain, with the rest looked up from reference TRBV7-3 and TRBJ2-1, is GAGVSQTPSNKVTEKGKYVELRCDPISGHTALYWYRQSLGQGPEFLIYFQGTGAADDSGLPNDRFFAVRPEGSVSTLKIQRTERGDSAVYLCASSVSGTRGVTEQFFGPGTRLTVL.

The chain is built from TRBV10-2 and TRBJ1-3; D remains ambiguous. This CDR3 is 14 amino acids long. The V end lost 6 bases, the J end lost 4 bases, and 13 bases lay between the germline ends. The germline gives CDR1 WSHSY, CDR2 SAAADI. This chain's CDR3 is CASRIQAAGNTIYF. The CDR3, as DNA: TGCGCCAGCAGAATCCAGGCGGCGGGAAACACCATATATTTT.

The gene calls are TRBV7-2 and TRBJ2-5; D is possibly TRBD2 (7 bases). The CDR3 contains 14 residues. V lost 1 base and J lost 4, with 10 bases in between. CDR1 SGHTA and CDR2 FQGNSA come from the germline V gene. Here the CDR3 DNA reads TGTGCCAGCAGCTTAGGGAGGGGGGGAGAGACCCAGTACTTC. Its protein product is CASSLGRGGETQYF.

This rearrangement joins TRBV19 to TRBJ1-3, with a possible D match to TRBD1 (5 bases). V lost 5 bases and J 0 bases, leaving 11 bases between the germline ends. Germline loops: CDR1 LNHDA, CDR2 SQIVND (reference sequence). The CDR3 has 15 amino acids. CDR3 sequence (DNA): TGTGCCAGTAGTTCTAGACAGACCTCTGGAAACACCATATATTTT. Residues: CASSSRQTSGNTIYF.

V usage is TRBV7-2 and J usage is TRBJ1-1; 8 bases align to TRBD1. The CDR3 covers 14 residues. Trimming at V came to 3 bases and at J to 3 bases, leaving 3 bases not matched to a gene. Germline-derived CDR1 and CDR2 are SGHTA and FQGNSA. The CDR3 coding sequence is TGTGCCAGCAGCTTCGGACAGGGTTACACTGAAGCTTTCTTT. Protein sequence: CASSFGQGYTEAFF.

This clone has only one observation. This chain uses TRBV4-2 with TRBJ2-5; D gene uncertain. This CDR3 contains 13 residues. The ends were cut back, 1 base at V and 2 bases at J, with 5 bases in the middle. Germline lookup yields CDR1 LGHNA and CDR2 YNFKEQ. The CDR3 sequence is CASSQGGQETQYF. In DNA form, the CDR3 reads TGTGCCAGCAGCCAAGGGGGACAAGAGACCCAGTACTTC.

V and J are TRBV30 and TRBJ2-5; the D is unclear. This CDR3 has 12 residues. CDR1 is GTSNPN, CDR2 SVGIG, per germline (reference sequence). Trimming shortened V by 3 bases and J by 3 bases, and 8 bases separated the two germline ends. The CDR3 here is CAWSLLEETQYF. The CDR3 DNA follows: TGTGCCTGGAGCTTATTGGAAGAGACCCAGTACTTC.

This clone was observed a few times. The chain links TRBV28 to TRBJ2-1; the match to TRBD2 covers 7 bases. Per germline, CDR1 MDHEN and CDR2 SYDVKM. This CDR3 comprises 16 residues. Trimming at V came to 1 base and at J to 3 bases, leaving 6 bases not matched to a gene. In DNA, the CDR3 is TGTGCCAGCAGTTTATCCCGGGAGGCCCACTACAATGAGCAGTTCTTC. Translated, it gives CASSLSREAHYNEQFF.

The chain has TRBV15 and TRBJ2-1, with 11 bases that match TRBD2. CDR1 is LNHNV, CDR2 YYDKDF, per germline (reference sequence). The CDR3 is made up of 14 amino acids. The ends lost 4 bases at V and 11 bases at J; junction bases unmatched: 7. The CDR3 reads CATSKGTSGPQQFF. The DNA for the CDR3 is TGTGCCACCAGCAAAGGGACTAGCGGTCCACAGCAGTTCTTC.

The rearrangement links TRBV5-1 to TRBJ2-1; 7 bases are shared with TRBD1. The germline CDR1 and CDR2 sequences are SGHRS and YFSETQ. This CDR3 comprises 14 residues. Trimming took 2 bases from V and 4 from J; bases not matched to a gene: 3. CDR3 sequence (DNA): TGCGCCAGCAGCTTTGGACAGGTTTACAATGAGCAGTTCTTC. It specifies CASSFGQVYNEQFF.

The V and J genes are TRBV7-9 and TRBJ2-5; 7 nucleotides match TRBD1. Germline-derived CDR1 and CDR2 are SEHNR and FQNEAQ (reference sequence). The V and J ends lost 3 bases and 2 bases, in that order; junction bases with no gene match: 0. This CDR3 comprises 13 residues. For the CDR3, the DNA is TGTGCCAGCAGCTTGGGACAGCAAGAGACCCAGTACTTC. Translated, it gives CASSLGQQETQYF.

This clone was seen a few times. This sequence joins TRBV10-3 and TRBJ2-7; tentative D call: TRBD2 (5 bases). The CDR3 has 13 amino acids. Germline V gene data show CDR1 as ENHRY and CDR2 as SYGVKD. The germline V and J ends were trimmed by 7 bases and 2 bases, with 12 bases remaining between them. CDR3: CAINAEVAYEQYF. Here the CDR3 DNA reads TGTGCCATCAACGCGGAGGTTGCCTACGAGCAGTACTTC.